These T cell receptor beta chains were read from a single sample in a study of T cells in Graves' hyperthyroidism and ophthalmopathy. MiXCR, applied by TCRdb to the multiplex PCR reads, yields one record per CDR3 protein. The table has about 250,000 distinct CDR3 sequences, over 20% seen once. Sequenced material: blood. All receptors derive from a woman between 40 and 55 years old with Graves' ophthalmopathy. The CDR3 runs from the conserved cysteine through the conserved F or W. The D gene is left open where the match is weak. Size is omitted from some rows. Given values are once, few, many or a class for expanded clones.

j_call: TRBJ2-7
d_call: -
clone_size: many
v_call: TRBV30
cdr3_aa: CAWSIEAPYEQYF
cdr3_nt: TGTGCCTGGAGTATTGAGGCCCCCTACGAGCAGTACTTC

j_call: TRBJ2-7
d_call: TRBD2
clone_size: few
v_call: TRBV5-6
cdr3_aa: CASRTSGRFSYEQYF
cdr3_nt: TGTGCCAGCAGGACTAGCGGGAGATTCTCCTACGAGCAGTACTTC

j_call: TRBJ2-5
d_call: TRBD2
clone_size: -
v_call: TRBV7-8
cdr3_aa: CASSTTGGGETQYF
cdr3_nt: TGTGCCAGCAGCACTACCGGGGGGGGAGAGACCCAGTACTTC

j_call: TRBJ1-1
d_call: -
clone_size: many
v_call: TRBV12-3/TRBV12-4
cdr3_aa: CASSLTKAFF
cdr3_nt: TGTGCCAGCAGTTTAACAAAGGCTTTCTTT

j_call: TRBJ2-5
d_call: TRBD1
clone_size: many
v_call: TRBV20-1
cdr3_aa: CSAPARDRGTQETQYF
cdr3_nt: TGCAGTGCCCCCGCCCGGGACAGGGGAACCCAAGAGACCCAGTACTTC

j_call: TRBJ1-1
d_call: -
clone_size: many
v_call: TRBV28
cdr3_aa: CASTLATPGAAFF
cdr3_nt: TGTGCCAGCACCTTAGCCACCCCAGGGGCAGCTTTCTTT

j_call: TRBJ1-5
d_call: -
clone_size: -
v_call: TRBV6-2/TRBV6-3
cdr3_aa: CASSYGRVGNQPQHF
cdr3_nt: TGTGCCAGCAGTTATGGCCGGGTTGGCAATCAGCCCCAGCATTTT

j_call: TRBJ1-1
d_call: TRBD1
clone_size: many
v_call: TRBV20-1
cdr3_aa: CSALGGQGLTEAFF
cdr3_nt: TGCAGTGCTCTCGGGGGACAGGGTTTAACTGAAGCTTTCTTT

j_call: TRBJ2-5
d_call: TRBD2
clone_size: many
v_call: TRBV6-1
cdr3_aa: CASSRGVSGRGETQYF
cdr3_nt: TGTGCCAGCAGCCGCGGGGTTAGCGGGAGGGGGGAGACCCAGTACTTC

j_call: TRBJ1-2
d_call: -
clone_size: many
v_call: TRBV6-1
cdr3_aa: CASSERGVGYGYTF
cdr3_nt: TGTGCCAGCAGTGAACGAGGGGTAGGGTATGGCTACACCTTC

j_call: TRBJ1-5
d_call: -
clone_size: many
v_call: TRBV29-1
cdr3_aa: CSVEGDSNQPQHF
cdr3_nt: TGCAGCGTTGAAGGTGACAGCAATCAGCCCCAGCATTTT

j_call: TRBJ2-7
d_call: TRBD1
clone_size: many
v_call: TRBV4-2
cdr3_aa: CASSQRDRNYEQYF
cdr3_nt: TGTGCCAGCAGCCAGAGGGACAGAAACTACGAGCAGTACTTC

j_call: TRBJ1-5
d_call: -
clone_size: many
v_call: TRBV19
cdr3_aa: CASGSTGRINQPQHF
cdr3_nt: TGTGCCAGTGGGAGTACAGGGCGGATCAATCAGCCCCAGCATTTT

j_call: TRBJ2-7
d_call: TRBD2
clone_size: -
v_call: TRBV6-1
cdr3_aa: CASSGVGLAVTYEQYF
cdr3_nt: TGTGCCAGCAGTGGAGTGGGACTAGCGGTCACCTACGAGCAGTACTTC

j_call: TRBJ2-7
d_call: TRBD2
clone_size: many
v_call: TRBV27
cdr3_aa: CASSSGLAGLNTYEQYF
cdr3_nt: TGTGCCAGCAGTTCCGGACTAGCGGGACTAAATACCTACGAGCAGTACTTC

j_call: TRBJ1-3
d_call: -
clone_size: many
v_call: TRBV12-3/TRBV12-4
cdr3_aa: CASSPTGNGNTIYF
cdr3_nt: TGTGCCAGCAGTCCGACAGGCAACGGAAACACCATATATTTT

j_call: TRBJ2-2
d_call: TRBD2
clone_size: -
v_call: TRBV24-1
cdr3_aa: CATSDLRAGEGSGELFF
cdr3_nt: TGTGCCACCAGTGATTTGCGAGCGGGAGAGGGAAGCGGGGAGCTGTTTTTT

j_call: TRBJ1-5
d_call: TRBD1
clone_size: -
v_call: TRBV20-1
cdr3_aa: CSARDADRGEVSPQHF
cdr3_nt: TGCAGTGCTAGAGATGCGGACAGGGGGGAAGTCTCGCCCCAGCATTTT